Each of the 8 T cell receptor beta chains below was sequenced from the same sample in a study of cytomegalovirus exposure and HLA in healthy donors. PCR involved 60 Vbeta and 13 Jbeta primers. Assay used: immunoSEQ multiplex PCR; TCRdb lists only in-frame clones, some missing. The table lists around 120,000 clones, 15% of them singletons. The sequenced sample was PBMCs. The origin of the receptors is a woman between 18 and 29 years old in good health and CMV-seronegative.

This clone has more than one count but fewer than ten. The chain couples TRBV6-5 to TRBJ2-1; D gene ambiguous. V was pared by 5 bases and J by 4 bases, with 12 bases between. This CDR3 is 14 amino acids long. The V gene's germline CDR1 is MNHEY and CDR2 SVGAGI. CDR3 sequence reads: CASSPHGSYNEQFF. The CDR3 nucleotides read TGTGCCAGCAGTCCCCACGGGTCTTACAATGAGCAGTTCTTC.

This clone was counted a few times. The chain has TRBV2 and TRBJ2-7; TRBD2 agrees at 7 bases. The CDR3 is 13 residues long. The V gene end was trimmed by 8 bases and the J gene end by 1 base; junction bases not matched to a gene: 5. Germline V gives CDR1 SNHLY, CDR2 FYNNEI. CDR3: CASRLGGSYEQYF. The DNA for the CDR3 is TGTGCCAGCCGTTTGGGAGGGTCCTACGAGCAGTACTTC.

This clone was seen only a few times. The chain carries TRBV2 and TRBJ2-7; a weak D match, TRBD1 (6 bases). Looked up from germline, CDR1 is SNHLY and CDR2 is FYNNEI. CDR3 length: 17 amino acids. The V end was cut by 6 bases, the J end by 3 bases, with 24 bases between. CDR3 bases: TGTGCCAGCAGCCCGGACAGAGGACCAACCTATTTCTACGAGCAGTACTTC. It specifies CASSPDRGPTYFYEQYF.

This clone was observed a few times. The rearrangement links TRBV5-1 to TRBJ1-2; maybe TRBD1 (5 bases). CDR1 is SGHRS, CDR2 YFSETQ, per germline. This CDR3 comprises 13 residues. Trimming took off 7 bases at V and 2 bases at J, with 12 bases between the two ends. This CDR3 is CASGGAGNYGYTF. In nucleotides, the CDR3 is TGCGCCAGCGGAGGGGCAGGGAACTATGGCTACACCTTC.

V gene TRBV25-1 combines with J gene TRBJ1-3; 8 nucleotides match TRBD1. Germline-derived CDR1 and CDR2 are MGHDK and SYGVNS. The CDR3 consists of 15 residues. Trimming took 4 bases from V and 7 from J; bases not matched to a gene: 9. The CDR3 is CASSGGQGARNTIYF. As DNA, the CDR3 is TGTGCCAGCAGTGGGGGCCAGGGGGCCAGGAACACCATATATTTT.

This clone was detected a few times. The rearrangement uses TRBV7-9 and TRBJ1-6, with D tentatively TRBD1 (6 bases). Germline lookup yields CDR1 SEHNR and CDR2 FQNEAQ (reference sequence). V dropped 5 bases and J dropped 7 bases, with 9 bases sitting between them. The CDR3 runs to 13 residues. The CDR3 region has the DNA TGTGCCAGCAGCAGACAGGCGAATTCACCCCTCCACTTT. It is translated as CASSRQANSPLHF.

The chain employs TRBV6-4 and TRBJ1-3, with 7 bases fitting TRBD1. V lost 6 bases and J lost 6; bases outside the gene matches: 11. CDR3 length: 15 residues. Germline lookup yields CDR1 MRHNA and CDR2 SNTAGT. The CDR3 loop is CASSFPGDSENTIYF. The CDR3 coding sequence is TGTGCCAGCAGCTTCCCGGGGGACAGCGAAAACACCATATATTTT.

This clone was counted between two and nine times. J is TRBJ2-3 and V is TRBV5-1; D is possibly TRBD2 (6 bases). Germline V gene data show CDR1 as SGHRS and CDR2 as YFSETQ. The CDR3 has 16 residues. Between the trimmed V and J ends, which lost 0 bases and 0 bases, there was a span of 11 bases. The CDR3 region is CASSLGGTGSTDTQYF. The CDR3 DNA is TGCGCCAGCAGCTTGGGCGGGACGGGAAGCACAGATACGCAGTATTTT.